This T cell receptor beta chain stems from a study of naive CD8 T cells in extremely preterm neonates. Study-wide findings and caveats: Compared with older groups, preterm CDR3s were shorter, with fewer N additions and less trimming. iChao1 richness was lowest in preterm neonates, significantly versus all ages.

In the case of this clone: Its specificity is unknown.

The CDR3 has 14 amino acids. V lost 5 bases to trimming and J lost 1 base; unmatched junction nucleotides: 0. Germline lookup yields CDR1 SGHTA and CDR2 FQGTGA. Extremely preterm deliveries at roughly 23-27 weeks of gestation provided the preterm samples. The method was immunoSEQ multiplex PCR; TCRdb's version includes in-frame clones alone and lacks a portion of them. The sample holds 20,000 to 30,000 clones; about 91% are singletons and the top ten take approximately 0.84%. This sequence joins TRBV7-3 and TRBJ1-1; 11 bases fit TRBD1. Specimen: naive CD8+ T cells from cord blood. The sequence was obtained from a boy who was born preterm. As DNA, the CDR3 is TGTGCCAGCAGCGGACAGGGGGCGAACACTGAAGCTTTCTTT. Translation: CASSGQGANTEAFF.